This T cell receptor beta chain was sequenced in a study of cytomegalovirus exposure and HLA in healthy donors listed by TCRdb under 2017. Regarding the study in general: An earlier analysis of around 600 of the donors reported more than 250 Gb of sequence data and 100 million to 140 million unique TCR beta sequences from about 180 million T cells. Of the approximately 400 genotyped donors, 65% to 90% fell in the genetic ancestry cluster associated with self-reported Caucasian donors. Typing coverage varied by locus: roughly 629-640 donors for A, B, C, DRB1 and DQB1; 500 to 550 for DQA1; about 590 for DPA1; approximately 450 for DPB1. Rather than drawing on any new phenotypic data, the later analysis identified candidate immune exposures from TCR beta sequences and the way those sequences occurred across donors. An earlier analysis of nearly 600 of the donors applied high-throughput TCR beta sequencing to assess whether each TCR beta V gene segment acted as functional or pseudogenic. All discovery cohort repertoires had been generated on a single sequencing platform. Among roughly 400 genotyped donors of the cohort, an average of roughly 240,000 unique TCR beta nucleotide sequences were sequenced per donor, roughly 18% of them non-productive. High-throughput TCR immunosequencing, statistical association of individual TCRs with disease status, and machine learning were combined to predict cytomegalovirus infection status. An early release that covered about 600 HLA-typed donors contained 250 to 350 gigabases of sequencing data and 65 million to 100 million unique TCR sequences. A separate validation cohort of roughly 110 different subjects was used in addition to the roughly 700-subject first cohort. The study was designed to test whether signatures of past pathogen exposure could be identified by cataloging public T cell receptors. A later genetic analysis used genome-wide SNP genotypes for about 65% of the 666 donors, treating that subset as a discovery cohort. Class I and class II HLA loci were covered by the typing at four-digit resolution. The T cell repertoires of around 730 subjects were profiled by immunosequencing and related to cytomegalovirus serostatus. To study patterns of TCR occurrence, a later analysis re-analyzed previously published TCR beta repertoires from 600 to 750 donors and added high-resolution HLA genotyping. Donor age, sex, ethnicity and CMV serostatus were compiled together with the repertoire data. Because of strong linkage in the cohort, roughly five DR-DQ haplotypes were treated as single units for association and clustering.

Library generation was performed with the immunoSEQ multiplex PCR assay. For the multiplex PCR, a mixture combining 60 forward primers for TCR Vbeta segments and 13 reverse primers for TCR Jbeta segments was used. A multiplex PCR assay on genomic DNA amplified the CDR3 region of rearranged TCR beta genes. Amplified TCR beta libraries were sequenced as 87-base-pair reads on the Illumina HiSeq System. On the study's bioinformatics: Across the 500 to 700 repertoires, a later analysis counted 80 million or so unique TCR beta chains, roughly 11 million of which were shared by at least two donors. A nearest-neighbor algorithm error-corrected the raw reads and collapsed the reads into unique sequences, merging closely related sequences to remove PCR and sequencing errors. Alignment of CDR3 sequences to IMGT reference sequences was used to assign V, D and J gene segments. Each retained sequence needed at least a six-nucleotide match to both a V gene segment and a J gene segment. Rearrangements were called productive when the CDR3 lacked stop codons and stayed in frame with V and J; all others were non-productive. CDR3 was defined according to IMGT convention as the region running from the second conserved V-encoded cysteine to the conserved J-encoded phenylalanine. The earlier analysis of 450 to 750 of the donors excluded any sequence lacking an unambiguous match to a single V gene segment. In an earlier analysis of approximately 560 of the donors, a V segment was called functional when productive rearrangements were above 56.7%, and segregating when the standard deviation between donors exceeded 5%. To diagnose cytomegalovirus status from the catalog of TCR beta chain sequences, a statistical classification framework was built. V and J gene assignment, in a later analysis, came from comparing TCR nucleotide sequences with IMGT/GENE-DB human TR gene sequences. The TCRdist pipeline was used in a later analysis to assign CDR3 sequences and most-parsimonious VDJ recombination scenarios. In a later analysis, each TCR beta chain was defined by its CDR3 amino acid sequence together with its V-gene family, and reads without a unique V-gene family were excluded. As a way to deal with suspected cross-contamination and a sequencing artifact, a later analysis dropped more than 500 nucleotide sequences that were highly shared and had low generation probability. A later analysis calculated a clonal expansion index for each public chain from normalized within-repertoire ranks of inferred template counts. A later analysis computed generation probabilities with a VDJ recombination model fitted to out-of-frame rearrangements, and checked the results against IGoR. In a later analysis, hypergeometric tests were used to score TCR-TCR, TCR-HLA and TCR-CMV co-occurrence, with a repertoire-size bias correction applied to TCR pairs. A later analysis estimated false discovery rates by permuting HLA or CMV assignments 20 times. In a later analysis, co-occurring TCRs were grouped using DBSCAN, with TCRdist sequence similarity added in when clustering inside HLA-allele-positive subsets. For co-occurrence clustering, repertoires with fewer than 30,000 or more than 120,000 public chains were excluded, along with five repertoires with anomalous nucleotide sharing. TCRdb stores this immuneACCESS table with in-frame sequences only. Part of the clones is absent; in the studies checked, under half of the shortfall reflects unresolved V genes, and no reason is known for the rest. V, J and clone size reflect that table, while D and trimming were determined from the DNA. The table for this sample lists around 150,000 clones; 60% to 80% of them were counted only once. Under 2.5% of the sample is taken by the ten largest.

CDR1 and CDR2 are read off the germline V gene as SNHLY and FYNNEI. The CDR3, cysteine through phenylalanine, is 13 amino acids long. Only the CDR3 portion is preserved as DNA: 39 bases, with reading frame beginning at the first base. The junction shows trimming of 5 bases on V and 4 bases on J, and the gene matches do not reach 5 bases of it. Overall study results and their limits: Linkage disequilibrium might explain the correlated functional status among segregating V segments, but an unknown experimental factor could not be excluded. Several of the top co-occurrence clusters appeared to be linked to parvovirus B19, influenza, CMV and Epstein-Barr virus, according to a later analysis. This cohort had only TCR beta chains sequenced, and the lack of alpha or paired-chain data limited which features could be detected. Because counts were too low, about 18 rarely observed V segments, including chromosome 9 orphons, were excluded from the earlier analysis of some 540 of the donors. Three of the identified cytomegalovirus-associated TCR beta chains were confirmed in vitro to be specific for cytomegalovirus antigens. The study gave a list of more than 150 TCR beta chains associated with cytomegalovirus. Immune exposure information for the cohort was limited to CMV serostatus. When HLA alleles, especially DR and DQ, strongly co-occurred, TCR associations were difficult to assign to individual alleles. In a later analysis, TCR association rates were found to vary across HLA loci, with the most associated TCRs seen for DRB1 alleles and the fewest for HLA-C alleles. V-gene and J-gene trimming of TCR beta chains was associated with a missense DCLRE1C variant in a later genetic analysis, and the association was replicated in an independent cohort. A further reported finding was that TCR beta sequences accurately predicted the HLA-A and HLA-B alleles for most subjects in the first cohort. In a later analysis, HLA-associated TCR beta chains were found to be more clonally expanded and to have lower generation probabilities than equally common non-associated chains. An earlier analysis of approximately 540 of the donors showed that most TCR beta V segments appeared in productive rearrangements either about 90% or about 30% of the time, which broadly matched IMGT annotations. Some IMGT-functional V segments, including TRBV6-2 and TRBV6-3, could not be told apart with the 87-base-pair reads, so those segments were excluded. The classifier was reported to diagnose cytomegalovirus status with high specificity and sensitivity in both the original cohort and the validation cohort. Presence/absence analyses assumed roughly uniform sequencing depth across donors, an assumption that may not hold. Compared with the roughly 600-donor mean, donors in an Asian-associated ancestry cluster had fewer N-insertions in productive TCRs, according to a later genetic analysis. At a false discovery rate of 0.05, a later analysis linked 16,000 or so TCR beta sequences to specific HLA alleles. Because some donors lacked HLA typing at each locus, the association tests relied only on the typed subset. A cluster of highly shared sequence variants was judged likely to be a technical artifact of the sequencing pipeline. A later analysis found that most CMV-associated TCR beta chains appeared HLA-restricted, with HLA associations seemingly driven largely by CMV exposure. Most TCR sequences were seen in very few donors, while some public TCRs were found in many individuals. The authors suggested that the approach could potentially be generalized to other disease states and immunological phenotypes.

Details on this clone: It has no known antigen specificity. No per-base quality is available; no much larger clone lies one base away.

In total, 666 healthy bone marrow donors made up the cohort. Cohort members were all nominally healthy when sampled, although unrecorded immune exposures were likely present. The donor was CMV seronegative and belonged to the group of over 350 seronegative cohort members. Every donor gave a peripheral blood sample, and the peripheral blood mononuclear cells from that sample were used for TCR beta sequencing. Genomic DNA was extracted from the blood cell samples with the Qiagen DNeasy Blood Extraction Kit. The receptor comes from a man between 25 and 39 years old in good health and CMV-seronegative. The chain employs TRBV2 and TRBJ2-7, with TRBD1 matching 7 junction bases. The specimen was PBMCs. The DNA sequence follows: TGTGCCAGCAGTCCACAGGGGTTGTACGAGCAGTACTTC. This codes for CASSPQGLYEQYF.